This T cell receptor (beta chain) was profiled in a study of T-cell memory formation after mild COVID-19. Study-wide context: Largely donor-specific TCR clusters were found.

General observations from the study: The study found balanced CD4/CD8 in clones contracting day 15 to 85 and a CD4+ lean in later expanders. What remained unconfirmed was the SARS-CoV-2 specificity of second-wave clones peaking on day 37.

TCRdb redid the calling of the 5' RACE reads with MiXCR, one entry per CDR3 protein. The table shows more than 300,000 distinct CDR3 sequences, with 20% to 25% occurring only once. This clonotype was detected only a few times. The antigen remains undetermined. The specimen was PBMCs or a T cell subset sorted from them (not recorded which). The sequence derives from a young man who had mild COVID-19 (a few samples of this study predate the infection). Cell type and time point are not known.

CDR3 sequence reads: CASSYSSTGELFF. DNA of the CDR3: TGTGCCAGCAGTTACTCGAGTACCGGGGAGCTGTTTTTT. V is TRBV6-2 or TRBV6-3 and J is TRBJ2-2, with D uncertain. The CDR3 is 13 residues long. The V end was cut by 0 bases, the J end by 5 bases, with 4 bases between. The germline V gene encodes CDR1 MNHEY and CDR2 SVGEGT.